This TCR beta chain stems from a study of identifying expanded T cells in peripheral blood. Study conclusions and caveats: About 1.3 clones differed between technical replicates, versus about 17 and 20 over time.

During the collection period, no donor immune events like infections were recorded. The CDR3 contains 14 residues. Looked up from germline, CDR1 is MNHEY and CDR2 is SVGAGI. Trimming cost V 5 bases and J 5 bases, with 16 bases left between them. Regarding this clone: Its cognate antigen is unknown.

Measured with immunoSEQ multiplex PCR; TCRdb has only the in-frame clones, and not every one. Of more than 75,000 clones detected, 85% to 90% appear once; the ten largest clones hold approximately 4%. V is TRBV6-5 and J is TRBJ2-7; no reliable D call. Sequenced input: blood. The TCR sequence derives from a person aged 18 to 70 in good health. CDR3 nucleotides: TGTGCCAGCAGTCCGCCTAGGGATACCCACGAGCAGTACTTC. Translation: CASSPPRDTHEQYF.